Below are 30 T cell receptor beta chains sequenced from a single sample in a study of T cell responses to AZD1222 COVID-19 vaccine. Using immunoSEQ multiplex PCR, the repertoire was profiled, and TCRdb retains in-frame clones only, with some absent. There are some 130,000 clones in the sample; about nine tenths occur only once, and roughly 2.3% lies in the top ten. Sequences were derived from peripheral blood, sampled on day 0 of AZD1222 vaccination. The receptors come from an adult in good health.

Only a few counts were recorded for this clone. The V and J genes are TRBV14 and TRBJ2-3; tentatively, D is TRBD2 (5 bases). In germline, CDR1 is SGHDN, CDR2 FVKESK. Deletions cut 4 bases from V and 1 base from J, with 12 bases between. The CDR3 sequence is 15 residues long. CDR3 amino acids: CASSRAGARTDTQYF. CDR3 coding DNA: TGTGCCAGCAGCCGCGCGGGCGCCCGCACAGATACGCAGTATTTT.

This CDR3 reads CASSLPAGQGAWSPDTQYF. CDR3 DNA: TGTGCCAGCAGTTTACCCGCGGGACAGGGGGCCTGGAGCCCAGATACGCAGTATTTT. The V gene is TRBV28, the J gene TRBJ2-3; 12 positions match TRBD1. Germline V lookup: CDR1 MDHEN, CDR2 SYDVKM. The ends lost 2 bases at V and 4 bases at J; junction bases unmatched: 13. This CDR3 is built from 19 residues.

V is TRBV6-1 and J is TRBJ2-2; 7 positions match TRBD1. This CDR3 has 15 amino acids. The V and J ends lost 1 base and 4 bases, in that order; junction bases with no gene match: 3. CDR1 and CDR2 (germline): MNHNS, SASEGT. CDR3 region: CASSEVSGGTGELFF. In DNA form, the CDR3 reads TGTGCCAGCAGTGAAGTTTCAGGGGGCACCGGGGAGCTGTTTTTT.

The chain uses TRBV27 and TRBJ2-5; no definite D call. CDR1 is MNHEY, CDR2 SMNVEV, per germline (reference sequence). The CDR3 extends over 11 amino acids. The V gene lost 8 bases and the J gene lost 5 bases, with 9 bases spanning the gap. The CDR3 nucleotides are TGTGCCAGCGGCTTTGGCGAGACCCAGTACTTC. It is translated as CASGFGETQYF.

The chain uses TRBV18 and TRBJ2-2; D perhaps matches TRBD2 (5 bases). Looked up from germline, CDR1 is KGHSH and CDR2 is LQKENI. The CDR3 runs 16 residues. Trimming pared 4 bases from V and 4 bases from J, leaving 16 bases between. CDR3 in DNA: TGTGCCAGCTCACAACTAGGGTTTTGGACCACCGGGGAGCTGTTTTTT. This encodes CASSQLGFWTTGELFF.

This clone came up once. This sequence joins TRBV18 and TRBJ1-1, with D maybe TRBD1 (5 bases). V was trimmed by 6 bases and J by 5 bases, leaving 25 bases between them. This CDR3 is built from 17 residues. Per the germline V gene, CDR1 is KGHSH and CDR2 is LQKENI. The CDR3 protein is CASSLTSGTSRGTEAFF. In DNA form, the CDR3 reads TGTGCCAGCTCCCTTACTTCCGGGACCAGCAGAGGGACTGAAGCTTTCTTT.

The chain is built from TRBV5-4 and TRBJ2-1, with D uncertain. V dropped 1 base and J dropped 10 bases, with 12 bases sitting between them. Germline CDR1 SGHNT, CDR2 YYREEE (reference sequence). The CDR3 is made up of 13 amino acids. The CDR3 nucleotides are TGTGCCAGCAGCTTGCCCTCTGGTCGAGAGCAGTTCTTC. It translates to CASSLPSGREQFF.

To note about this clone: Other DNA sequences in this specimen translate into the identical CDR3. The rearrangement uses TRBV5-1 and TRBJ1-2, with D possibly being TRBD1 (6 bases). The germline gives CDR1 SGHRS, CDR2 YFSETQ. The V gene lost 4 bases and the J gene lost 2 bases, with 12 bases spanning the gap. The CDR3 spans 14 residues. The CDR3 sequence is CASSPEGGNYGYTF. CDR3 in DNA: TGCGCCAGCAGCCCGGAGGGGGGGAACTATGGCTACACCTTC.

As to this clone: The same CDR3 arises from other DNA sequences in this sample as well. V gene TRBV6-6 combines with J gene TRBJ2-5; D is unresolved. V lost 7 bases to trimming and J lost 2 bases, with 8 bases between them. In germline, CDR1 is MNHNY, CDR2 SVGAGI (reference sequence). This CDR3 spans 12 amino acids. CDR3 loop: CASKARQETQYF. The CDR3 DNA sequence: TGTGCCAGCAAGGCGAGGCAAGAGACCCAGTACTTC.

The CDR3 region has the DNA TGCGCCAGCAGCTCCTCGGGACAGAACTATGGCTACACCTTC. Translation gives CASSSSGQNYGYTF. The V call is TRBV5-1, the J call TRBJ1-2, with 7 bases identical to TRBD1. Looked up from germline, CDR1 is SGHRS and CDR2 is YFSETQ. The junction had 4 bases not matched to a gene; V was cut back by 3 bases and J by 2 bases. This CDR3 comprises 14 residues.

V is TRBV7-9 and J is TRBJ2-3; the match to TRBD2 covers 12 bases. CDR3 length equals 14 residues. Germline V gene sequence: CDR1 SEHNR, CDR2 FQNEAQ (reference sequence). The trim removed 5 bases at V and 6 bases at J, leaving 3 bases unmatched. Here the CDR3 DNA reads TGTGCCAGCAGCCCGACTAGCGGGAGTGATACGCAGTATTTT. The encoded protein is CASSPTSGSDTQYF.

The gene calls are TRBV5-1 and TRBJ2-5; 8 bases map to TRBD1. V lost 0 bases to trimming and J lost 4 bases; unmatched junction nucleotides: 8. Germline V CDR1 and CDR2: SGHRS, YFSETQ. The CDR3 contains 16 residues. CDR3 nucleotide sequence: TGCGCCAGCAGCTTGGATGTTCCAGGGGGCGGAGAGACCCAGTACTTC. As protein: CASSLDVPGGGETQYF. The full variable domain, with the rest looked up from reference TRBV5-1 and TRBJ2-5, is KAGVTQTPRYLIKTRGQQVTLSCSPISGHRSVSWYQQTPGQGLQFLFEYFSETQRNKGNFPGRFSGRQFSNSRSEMNVSTLELGDSALYLCASSLDVPGGGETQYFGPGTRLLVL.

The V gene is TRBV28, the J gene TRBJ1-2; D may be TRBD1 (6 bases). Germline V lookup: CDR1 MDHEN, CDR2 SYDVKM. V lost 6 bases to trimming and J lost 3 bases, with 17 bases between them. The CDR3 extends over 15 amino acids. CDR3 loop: CASRQGGVSYYGYTF. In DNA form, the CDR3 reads TGTGCCAGCAGGCAAGGGGGAGTTTCCTACTATGGCTACACCTTC.

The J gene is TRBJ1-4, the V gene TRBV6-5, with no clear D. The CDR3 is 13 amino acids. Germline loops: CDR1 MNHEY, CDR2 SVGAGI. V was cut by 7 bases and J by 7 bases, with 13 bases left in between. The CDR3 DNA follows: TGTGCCAGCAACCGGGCGGGTTTTGAAAAACTGTTTTTT. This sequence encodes CASNRAGFEKLFF.

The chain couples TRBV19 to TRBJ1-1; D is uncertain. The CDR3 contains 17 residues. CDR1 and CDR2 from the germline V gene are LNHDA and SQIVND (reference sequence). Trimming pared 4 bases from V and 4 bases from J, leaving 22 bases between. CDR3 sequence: CASSTFGRPTGFTEAFF. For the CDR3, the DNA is TGTGCCAGTAGTACCTTCGGGAGGCCAACGGGATTCACTGAAGCTTTCTTT.

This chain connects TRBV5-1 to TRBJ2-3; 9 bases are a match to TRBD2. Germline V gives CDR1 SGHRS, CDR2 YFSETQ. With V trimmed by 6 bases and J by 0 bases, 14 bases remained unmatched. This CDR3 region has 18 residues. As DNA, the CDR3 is TGCGCCAGCACCGATCTTCCGGGACTAGCCCCTAGCACAGATACGCAGTATTTT. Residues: CASTDLPGLAPSTDTQYF.

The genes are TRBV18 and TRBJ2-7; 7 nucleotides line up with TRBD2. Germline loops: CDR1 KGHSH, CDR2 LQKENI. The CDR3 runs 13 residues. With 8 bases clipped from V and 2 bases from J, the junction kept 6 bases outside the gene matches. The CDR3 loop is CASKASGTYEQYF. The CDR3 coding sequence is TGTGCCAGCAAGGCTAGCGGTACCTACGAGCAGTACTTC.

The CDR3 coding sequence is TGTGCCAGCAGTCCCCCGGGGGGCATCTACGAGCAGTACTTC. Its protein is CASSPPGGIYEQYF. V and J are TRBV28 and TRBJ2-7; weak D call: TRBD2 (7 bases). The CDR3 contains 14 residues. The germline gives CDR1 MDHEN, CDR2 SYDVKM. Trimming pared 5 bases from V and 3 bases from J, leaving 14 bases between.

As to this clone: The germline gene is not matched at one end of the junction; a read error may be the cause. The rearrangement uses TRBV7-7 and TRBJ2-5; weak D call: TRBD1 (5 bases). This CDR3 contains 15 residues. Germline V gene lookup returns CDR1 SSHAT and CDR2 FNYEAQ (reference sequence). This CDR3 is CASSLGTGVQETQYF. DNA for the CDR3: TGTGCTAGCAGCTTAGGAACAGGTGTCCAAGAGACCCAGTACTTC.

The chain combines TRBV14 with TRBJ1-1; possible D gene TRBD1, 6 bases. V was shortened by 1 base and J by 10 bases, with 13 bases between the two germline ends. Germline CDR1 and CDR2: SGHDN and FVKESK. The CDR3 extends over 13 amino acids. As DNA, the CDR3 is TGTGCCAGCAGCCAAGGGGGGGCGCTGGGAGCTTTCTTT. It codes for CASSQGGALGAFF.

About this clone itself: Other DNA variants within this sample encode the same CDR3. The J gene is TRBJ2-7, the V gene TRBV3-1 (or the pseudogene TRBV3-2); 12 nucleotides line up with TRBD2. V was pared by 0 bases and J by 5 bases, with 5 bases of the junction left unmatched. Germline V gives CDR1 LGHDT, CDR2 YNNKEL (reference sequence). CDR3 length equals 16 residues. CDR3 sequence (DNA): TGTGCCAGCAGCCAAGAGGCTAGCGGGAGGGTGAACGAGCAGTACTTC. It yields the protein CASSQEASGRVNEQYF.

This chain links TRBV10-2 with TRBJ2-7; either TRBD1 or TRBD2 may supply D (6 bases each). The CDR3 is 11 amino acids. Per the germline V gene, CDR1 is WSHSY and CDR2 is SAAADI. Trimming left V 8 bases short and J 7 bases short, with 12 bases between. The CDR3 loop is CASRRGREQYF. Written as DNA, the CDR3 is TGCGCCAGCCGACGGGGGCGGGAGCAGTACTTC.

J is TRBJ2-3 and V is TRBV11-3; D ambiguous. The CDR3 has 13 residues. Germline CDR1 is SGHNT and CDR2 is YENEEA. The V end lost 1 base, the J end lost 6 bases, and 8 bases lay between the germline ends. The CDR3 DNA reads TGTGCCAGCAGCTTAGGGAATCTGGATACGCAGTATTTT. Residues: CASSLGNLDTQYF.

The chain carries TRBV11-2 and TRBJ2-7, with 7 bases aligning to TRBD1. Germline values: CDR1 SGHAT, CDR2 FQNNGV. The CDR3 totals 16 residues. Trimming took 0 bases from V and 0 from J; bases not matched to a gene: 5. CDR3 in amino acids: CASSLEGPGGSYEQYF. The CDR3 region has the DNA TGTGCCAGCAGCTTAGAAGGTCCAGGGGGCTCCTACGAGCAGTACTTC. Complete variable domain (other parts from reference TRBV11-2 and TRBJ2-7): EAGVAQSPRYKIIEKRQSVAFWCNPISGHATLYWYQQILGQGPKLLIQFQNNGVVDDSQLPKDRFSAERLKGVDSTLKIQPAKLEDSAVYLCASSLEGPGGSYEQYFGPGTRLTVT.

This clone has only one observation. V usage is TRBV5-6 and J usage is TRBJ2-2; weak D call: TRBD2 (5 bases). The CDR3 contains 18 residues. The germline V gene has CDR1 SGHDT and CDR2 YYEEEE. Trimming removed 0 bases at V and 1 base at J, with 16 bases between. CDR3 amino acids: CASSLARLALMNTGELFF. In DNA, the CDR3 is TGTGCCAGCAGCTTGGCCAGGCTAGCCCTTATGAACACCGGGGAGCTGTTTTTT.

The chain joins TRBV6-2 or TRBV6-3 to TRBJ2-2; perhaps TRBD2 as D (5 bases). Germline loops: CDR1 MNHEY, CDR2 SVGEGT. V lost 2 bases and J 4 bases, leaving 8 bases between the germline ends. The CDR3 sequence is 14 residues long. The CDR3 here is CASSYLLATGELFF. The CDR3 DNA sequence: TGTGCCAGCAGTTACCTTCTAGCCACCGGGGAGCTGTTTTTT.

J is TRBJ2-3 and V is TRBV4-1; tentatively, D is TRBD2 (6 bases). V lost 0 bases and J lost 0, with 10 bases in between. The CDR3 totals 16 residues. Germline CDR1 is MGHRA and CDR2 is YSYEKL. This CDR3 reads CASSQESAGSTDTQYF. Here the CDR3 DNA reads TGCGCCAGCAGCCAAGAGTCGGCGGGAAGCACAGATACGCAGTATTTT.

CDR3 region: CASSDGASGMSYEQYF. The CDR3 nucleotides read TGCGCCAGCAGCGACGGGGCTAGCGGGATGTCCTACGAGCAGTACTTC. The rearrangement joins TRBV5-1 to TRBJ2-7, with 9 bases that match TRBD2. This CDR3 comprises 16 residues. J gave up 1 base and V 4 bases, and 9 bases lay outside the gene matches. Germline CDR1 is SGHRS and CDR2 is YFSETQ. The variable domain in full, completed from reference TRBV5-1 and TRBJ2-7, reads KAGVTQTPRYLIKTRGQQVTLSCSPISGHRSVSWYQQTPGQGLQFLFEYFSETQRNKGNFPGRFSGRQFSNSRSEMNVSTLELGDSALYLCASSDGASGMSYEQYFGPGTRLTVT.

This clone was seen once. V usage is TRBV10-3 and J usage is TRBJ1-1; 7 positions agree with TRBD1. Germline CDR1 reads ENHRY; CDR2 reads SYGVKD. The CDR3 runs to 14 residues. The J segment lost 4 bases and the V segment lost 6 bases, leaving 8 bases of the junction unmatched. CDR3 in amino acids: CAISEGGSFTEAFF. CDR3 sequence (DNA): TGTGCCATCAGCGAAGGGGGCAGCTTCACTGAAGCTTTCTTT.

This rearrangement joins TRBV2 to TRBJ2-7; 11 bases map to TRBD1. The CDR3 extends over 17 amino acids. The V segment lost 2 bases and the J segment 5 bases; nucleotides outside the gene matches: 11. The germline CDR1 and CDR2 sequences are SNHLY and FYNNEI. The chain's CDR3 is CASSEFLVGQGGNEQYF. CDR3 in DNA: TGTGCCAGCAGTGAATTTCTCGTGGGACAGGGGGGCAACGAGCAGTACTTC.